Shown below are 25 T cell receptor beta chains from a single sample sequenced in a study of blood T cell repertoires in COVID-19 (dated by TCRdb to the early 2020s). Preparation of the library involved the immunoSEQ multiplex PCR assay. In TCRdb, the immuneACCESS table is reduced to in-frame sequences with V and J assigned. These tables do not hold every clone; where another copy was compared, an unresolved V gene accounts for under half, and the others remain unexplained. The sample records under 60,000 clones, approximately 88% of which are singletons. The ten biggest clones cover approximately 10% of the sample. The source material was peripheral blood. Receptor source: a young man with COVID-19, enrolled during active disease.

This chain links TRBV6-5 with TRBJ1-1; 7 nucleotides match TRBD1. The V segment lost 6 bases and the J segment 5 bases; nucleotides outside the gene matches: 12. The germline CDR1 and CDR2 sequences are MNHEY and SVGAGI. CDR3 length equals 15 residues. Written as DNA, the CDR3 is TGTGCCAGCAGCCGTTACAGACAGGGTGGTACTGAAGCTTTCTTT. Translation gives CASSRYRQGGTEAFF.

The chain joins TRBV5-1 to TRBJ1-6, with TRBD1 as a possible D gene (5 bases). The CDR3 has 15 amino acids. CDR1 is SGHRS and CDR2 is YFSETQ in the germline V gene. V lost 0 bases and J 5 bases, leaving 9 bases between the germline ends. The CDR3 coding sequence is TGCGCCAGCAGCTTGGCGTCAGGGAATAATTCACCCCTCCACTTT. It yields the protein CASSLASGNNSPLHF.

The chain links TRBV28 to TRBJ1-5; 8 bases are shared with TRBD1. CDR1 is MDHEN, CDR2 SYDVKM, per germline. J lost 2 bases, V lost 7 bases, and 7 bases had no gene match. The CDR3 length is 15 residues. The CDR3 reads CASNPGGAGNQPQHF. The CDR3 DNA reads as TGTGCCAGCAACCCAGGGGGCGCGGGCAATCAGCCCCAGCATTTT.

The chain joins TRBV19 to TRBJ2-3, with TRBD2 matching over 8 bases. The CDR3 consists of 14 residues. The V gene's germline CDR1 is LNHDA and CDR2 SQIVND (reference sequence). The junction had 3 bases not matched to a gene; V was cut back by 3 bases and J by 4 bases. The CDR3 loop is CASSIRAGADTQYF. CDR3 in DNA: TGTGCCAGTAGTATTAGAGCGGGAGCAGATACGCAGTATTTT.

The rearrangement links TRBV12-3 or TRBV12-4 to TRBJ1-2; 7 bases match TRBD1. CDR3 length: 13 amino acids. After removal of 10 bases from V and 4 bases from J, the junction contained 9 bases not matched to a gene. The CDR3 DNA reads TGTGCCACCCCGAGACAGGGAGGCTATGGCTACACCTTC. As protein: CATPRQGGYGYTF.

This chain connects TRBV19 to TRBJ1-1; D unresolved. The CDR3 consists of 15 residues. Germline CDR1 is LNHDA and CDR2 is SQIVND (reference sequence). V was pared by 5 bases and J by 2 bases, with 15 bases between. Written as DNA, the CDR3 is TGTGCCAGTAGTCCGGGGTGGTCTGGCAACACTGAAGCTTTCTTT. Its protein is CASSPGWSGNTEAFF.

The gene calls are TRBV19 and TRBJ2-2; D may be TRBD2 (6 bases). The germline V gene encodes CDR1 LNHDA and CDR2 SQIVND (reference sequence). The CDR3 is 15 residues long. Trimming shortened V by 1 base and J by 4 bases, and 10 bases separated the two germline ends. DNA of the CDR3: TGTGCCAGTAGTATAGCTGGGGGGACCACCGGGGAGCTGTTTTTT. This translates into CASSIAGGTTGELFF. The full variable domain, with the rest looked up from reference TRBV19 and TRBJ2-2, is DGGITQSPKYLFRKEGQNVTLSCEQNLNHDAMYWYRQDPGQGLRLIYYSQIVNDFQKGDIAEGYSVSREKKESFPLTVTSAQKNPTAFYLCASSIAGGTTGELFFGEGSRLTVL.

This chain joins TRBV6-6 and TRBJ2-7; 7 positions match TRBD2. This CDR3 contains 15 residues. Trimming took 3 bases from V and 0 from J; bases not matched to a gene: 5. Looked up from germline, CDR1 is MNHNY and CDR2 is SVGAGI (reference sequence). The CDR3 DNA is TGTGCCAGCAGTTATAGCGGGCCGAGCTCCTACGAGCAGTACTTC. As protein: CASSYSGPSSYEQYF.

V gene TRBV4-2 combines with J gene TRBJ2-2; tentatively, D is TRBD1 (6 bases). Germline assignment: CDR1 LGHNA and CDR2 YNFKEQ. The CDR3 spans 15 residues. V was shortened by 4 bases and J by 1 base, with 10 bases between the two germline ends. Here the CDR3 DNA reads TGTGCCAGCAGCCGGGGGCCAATGAACACCGGGGAGCTGTTTTTT. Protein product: CASSRGPMNTGELFF.

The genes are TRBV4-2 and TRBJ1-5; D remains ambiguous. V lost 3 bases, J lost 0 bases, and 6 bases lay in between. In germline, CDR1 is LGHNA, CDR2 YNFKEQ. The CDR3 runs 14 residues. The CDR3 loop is CASSHLASNQPQHF. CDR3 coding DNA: TGTGCCAGCAGCCATTTAGCTAGCAATCAGCCCCAGCATTTT.

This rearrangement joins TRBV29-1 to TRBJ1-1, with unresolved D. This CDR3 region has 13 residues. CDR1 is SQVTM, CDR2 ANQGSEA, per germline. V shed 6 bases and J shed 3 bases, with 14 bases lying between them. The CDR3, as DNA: TGCAGCGTGAGGGTAGGTTCATACACTGAAGCTTTCTTT. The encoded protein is CSVRVGSYTEAFF. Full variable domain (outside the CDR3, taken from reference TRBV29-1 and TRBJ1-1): SAVISQKPSRDICQRGTSLTIQCQVDSQVTMMFWYRQQPGQSLTLIATANQGSEATYESGFVIDKFPISRPNLTFSTLTVSNMSPEDSSIYLCSVRVGSYTEAFFGQGTRLTVV.

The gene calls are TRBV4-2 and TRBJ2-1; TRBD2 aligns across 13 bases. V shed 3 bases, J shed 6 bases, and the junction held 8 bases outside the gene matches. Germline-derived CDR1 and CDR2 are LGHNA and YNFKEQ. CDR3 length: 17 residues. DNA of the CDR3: TGTGCCAGCAGCCAGAATAAACTAGCGGGAGGGTCCAATGAGCAGTTCTTC. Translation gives CASSQNKLAGGSNEQFF.

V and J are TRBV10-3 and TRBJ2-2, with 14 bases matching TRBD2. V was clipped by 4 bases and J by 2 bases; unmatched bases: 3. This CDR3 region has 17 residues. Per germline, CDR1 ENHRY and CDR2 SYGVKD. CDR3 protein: CAISGTSGRSNTGELFF. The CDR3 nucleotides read TGTGCCATCAGTGGGACTAGCGGGAGGTCCAACACCGGGGAGCTGTTTTTT.

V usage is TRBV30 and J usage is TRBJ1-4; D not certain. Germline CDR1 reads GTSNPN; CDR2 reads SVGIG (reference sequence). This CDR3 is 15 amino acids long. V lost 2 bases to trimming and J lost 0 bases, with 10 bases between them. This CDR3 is CAWSKQISTNEKLFF. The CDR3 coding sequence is TGTGCCTGGAGTAAACAGATCTCAACTAATGAAAAACTGTTTTTT.

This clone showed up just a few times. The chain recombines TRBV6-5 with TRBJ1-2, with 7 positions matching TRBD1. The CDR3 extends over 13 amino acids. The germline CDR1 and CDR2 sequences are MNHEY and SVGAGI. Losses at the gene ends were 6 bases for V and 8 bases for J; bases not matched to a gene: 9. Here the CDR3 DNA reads TGTGCCAGCAGATATGACAGGGTAGGGGGCTACACCTTC. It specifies CASRYDRVGGYTF.

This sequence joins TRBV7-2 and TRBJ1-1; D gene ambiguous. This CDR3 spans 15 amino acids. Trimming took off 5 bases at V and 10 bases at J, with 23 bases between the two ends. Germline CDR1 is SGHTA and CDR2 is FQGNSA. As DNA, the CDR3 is TGTGCCAGCAGCCCCCTCCGGGTCTCTCCATCGGGAGCTTTCTTT. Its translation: CASSPLRVSPSGAFF. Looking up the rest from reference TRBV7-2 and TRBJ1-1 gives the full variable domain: GAGVSQSPSNKVTEKGKDVELRCDPISGHTALYWYRQSLGQGLEFLIYFQGNSAPDKSGLPSDRFSAERTGGSVSTLTIQRTQQEDSAVYLCASSPLRVSPSGAFFGQGTRLTVV.

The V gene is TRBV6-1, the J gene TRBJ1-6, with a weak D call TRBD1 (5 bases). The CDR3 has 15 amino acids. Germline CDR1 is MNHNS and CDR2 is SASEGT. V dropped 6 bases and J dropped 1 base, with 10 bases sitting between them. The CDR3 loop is CASSLGGSYNSPLHF. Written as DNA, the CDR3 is TGTGCCAGCAGCCTTGGGGGGTCCTATAATTCACCCCTCCACTTT.

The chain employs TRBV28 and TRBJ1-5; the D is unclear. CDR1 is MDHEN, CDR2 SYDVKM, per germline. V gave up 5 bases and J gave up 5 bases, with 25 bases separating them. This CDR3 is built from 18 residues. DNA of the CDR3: TGTGCCAGCAGTAGGGAAGGGAGTCCTTTCTTTGTCTATCAGCCCCAGCATTTT. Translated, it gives CASSREGSPFFVYQPQHF.

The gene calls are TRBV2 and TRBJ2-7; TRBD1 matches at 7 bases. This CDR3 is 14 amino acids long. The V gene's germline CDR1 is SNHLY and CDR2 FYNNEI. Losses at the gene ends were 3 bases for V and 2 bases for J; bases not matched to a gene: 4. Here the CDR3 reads CASSDLGQTYEQYF. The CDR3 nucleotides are TGTGCCAGCAGTGACTTGGGACAGACCTACGAGCAGTACTTC. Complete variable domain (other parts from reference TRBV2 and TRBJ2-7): EPEVTQTPSHQVTQMGQEVILRCVPISNHLYFYWYRQILGQKVEFLVSFYNNEISEKSEIFDDQFSVERPDGSNFTLKIRSTKLEDSAMYFCASSDLGQTYEQYFGPGTRLTVT.

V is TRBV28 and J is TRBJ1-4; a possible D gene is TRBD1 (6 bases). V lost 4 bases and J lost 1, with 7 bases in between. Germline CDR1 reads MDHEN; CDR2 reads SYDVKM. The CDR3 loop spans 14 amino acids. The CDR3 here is CASSSRGTNEKLFF. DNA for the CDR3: TGTGCCAGCAGTTCCAGGGGAACTAATGAAAAACTGTTTTTT.

DNA of the CDR3: TGTGCCAGCAGCCCCCCCCAGACTAGCGGGGGTACCTACGAGCAGTACTTC. Its protein product is CASSPPQTSGGTYEQYF. The chain uses TRBV21-1 and TRBJ2-7; TRBD2, the D gene given by the table, was not confirmed from the DNA. TRBV21-1 is listed as a pseudogene. This CDR3 has 17 residues.

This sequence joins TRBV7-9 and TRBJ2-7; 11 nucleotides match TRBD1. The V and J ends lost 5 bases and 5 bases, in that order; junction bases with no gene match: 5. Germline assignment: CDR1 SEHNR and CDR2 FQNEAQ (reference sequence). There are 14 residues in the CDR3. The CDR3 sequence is CASSIGQGADEQYF. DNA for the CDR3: TGTGCCAGCAGCATCGGACAGGGGGCGGACGAGCAGTACTTC. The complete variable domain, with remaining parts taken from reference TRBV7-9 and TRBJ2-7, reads DTGVSQNPRHKITKRGQNVTFRCDPISEHNRLYWYRQTLGQGPEFLTYFQNEAQLEKSRLLSDRFSAERPKGSFSTLEIQRTEQGDSAMYLCASSIGQGADEQYFGPGTRLTVT.

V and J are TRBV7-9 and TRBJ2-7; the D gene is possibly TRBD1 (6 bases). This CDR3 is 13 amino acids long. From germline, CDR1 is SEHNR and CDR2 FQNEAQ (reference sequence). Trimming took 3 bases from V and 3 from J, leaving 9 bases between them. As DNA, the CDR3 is TGTGCCAGCAGCTTGGGGGCCCTCTACGAGCAGTACTTC. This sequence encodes CASSLGALYEQYF. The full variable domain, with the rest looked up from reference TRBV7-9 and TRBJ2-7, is DTGVSQNPRHKITKRGQNVTFRCDPISEHNRLYWYRQTLGQGPEFLTYFQNEAQLEKSRLLSDRFSAERPKGSFSTLEIQRTEQGDSAMYLCASSLGALYEQYFGPGTRLTVT.

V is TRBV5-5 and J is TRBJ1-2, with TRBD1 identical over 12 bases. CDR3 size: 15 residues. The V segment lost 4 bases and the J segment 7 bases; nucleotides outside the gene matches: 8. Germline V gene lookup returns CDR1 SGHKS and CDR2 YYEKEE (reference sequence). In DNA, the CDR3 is TGTGCCAGCAGCATGGGACAGGGGGCTCTCTCTGGCTACACCTTC. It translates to CASSMGQGALSGYTF.

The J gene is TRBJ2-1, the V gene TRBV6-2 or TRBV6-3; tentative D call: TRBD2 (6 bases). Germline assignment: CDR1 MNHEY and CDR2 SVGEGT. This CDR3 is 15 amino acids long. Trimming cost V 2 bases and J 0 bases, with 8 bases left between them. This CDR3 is CASSYDGSSYNEQFF. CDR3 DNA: TGTGCCAGCAGTTACGACGGGAGCTCCTACAATGAGCAGTTCTTC.